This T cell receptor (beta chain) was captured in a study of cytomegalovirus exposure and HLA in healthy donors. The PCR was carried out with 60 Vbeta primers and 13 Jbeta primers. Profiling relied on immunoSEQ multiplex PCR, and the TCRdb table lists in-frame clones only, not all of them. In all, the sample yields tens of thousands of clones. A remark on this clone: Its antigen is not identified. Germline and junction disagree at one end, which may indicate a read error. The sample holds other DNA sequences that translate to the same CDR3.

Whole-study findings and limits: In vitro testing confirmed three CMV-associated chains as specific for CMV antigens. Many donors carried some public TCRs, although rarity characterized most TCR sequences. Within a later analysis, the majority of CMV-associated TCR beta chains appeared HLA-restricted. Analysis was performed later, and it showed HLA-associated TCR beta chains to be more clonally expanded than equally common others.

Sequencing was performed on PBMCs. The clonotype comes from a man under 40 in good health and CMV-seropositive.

The CDR3 region has the DNA TGTGCCAGCAGCTTAGGCGGGACGGACGTAAAATTC. It is translated as CASSLGGTDVKF. The rearrangement joins TRBV7-9 to TRBJ1-2; D is perhaps TRBD1 (5 bases). CDR1 SEHNR and CDR2 FQNEAQ come from the germline V gene (reference sequence). There are 12 residues in the CDR3.